What follows describes a single TCR beta chain. This specimen belongs to a study of shared clonotypes between healthy human individuals. Germline V gene sequence: CDR1 SQVTM, CDR2 ANQGSEA. The CDR3 length is 14 residues. J was trimmed by 10 bases and V by 4 bases; bases with no gene match: 8. Libraries were prepared by immunoSEQ multiplex PCR; TCRdb keeps only in-frame clonotypes and omits some of them. The table lists a few million clones, approximately 96% of them singletons, with 0.1% to 0.15% in the top ten. This rearrangement joins TRBV29-1 to TRBJ2-1, with 12 nucleotides matching TRBD2. This receptor was obtained from a man aged 18 to 30 in good health. Sequences were obtained from naive CD4+ T cells sorted from blood. Subset described: CD45RA+ positively selected. Written as DNA, the CDR3 is TGCAGCGTTGCGGGACTAGCGGGCTCCCCAGAGCAGTTCTTC. Translation gives CSVAGLAGSPEQFF.